Below, one TCR beta chain is given with its context. Its specificity is unknown. These data originate in a study of cytomegalovirus exposure and HLA in healthy donors. A multiplex PCR was run with 60 Vbeta primers and 13 Jbeta primers. This table comes from immunoSEQ multiplex PCR, and its TCRdb copy is limited to in-frame clones, with some not included. In the table there are some 100,000 clones, about three quarters of which are singletons. Germline V gene sequence: CDR1 SNHLY, CDR2 FYNNEI. The CDR3 has 15 amino acids. Trimming cost V 2 bases and J 4 bases, with 11 bases left between them. Study-wide findings and caveats: It was shown in a later analysis that HLA-associated TCR beta chains were more clonally expanded than other, equally common chains. An ancestry cluster, one associated with Asian ancestry, reportedly showed fewer N-insertions than the approximately 670-donor mean in a later analysis.

V usage is TRBV2 and J usage is TRBJ2-2; a possible D gene is TRBD2 (6 bases). The specimen sequenced was PBMCs. The TCR comes from a male donor in good health and CMV-seropositive. CDR3: CASSEKGLGTGELFF. CDR3 in DNA: TGTGCCAGCAGTGAAAAGGGACTCGGCACCGGGGAGCTGTTTTTT.